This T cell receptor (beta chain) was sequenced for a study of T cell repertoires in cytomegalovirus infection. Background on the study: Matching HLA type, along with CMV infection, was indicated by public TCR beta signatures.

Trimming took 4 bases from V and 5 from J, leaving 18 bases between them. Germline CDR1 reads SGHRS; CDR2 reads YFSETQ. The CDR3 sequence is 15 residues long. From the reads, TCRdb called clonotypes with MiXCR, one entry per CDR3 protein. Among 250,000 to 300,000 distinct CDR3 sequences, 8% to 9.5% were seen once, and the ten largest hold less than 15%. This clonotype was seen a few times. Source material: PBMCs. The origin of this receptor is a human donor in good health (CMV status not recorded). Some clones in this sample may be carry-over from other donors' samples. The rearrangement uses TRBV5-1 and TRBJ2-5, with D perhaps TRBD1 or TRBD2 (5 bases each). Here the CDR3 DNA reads TGCGCCAGCAGCCCTGGGACCCTCTCGTCCGAGACCCAGTACTTC. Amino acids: CASSPGTLSSETQYF.